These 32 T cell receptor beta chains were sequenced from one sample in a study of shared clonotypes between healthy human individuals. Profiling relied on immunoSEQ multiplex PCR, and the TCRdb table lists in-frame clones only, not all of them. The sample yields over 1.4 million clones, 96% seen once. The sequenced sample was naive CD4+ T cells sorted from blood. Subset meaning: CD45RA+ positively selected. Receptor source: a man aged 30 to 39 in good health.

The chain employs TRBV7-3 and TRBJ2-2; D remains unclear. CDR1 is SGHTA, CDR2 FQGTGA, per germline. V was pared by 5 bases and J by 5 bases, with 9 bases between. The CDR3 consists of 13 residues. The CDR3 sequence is CASSHPETGELFF. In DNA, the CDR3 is TGTGCCAGCAGCCACCCTGAGACCGGGGAGCTGTTTTTT.

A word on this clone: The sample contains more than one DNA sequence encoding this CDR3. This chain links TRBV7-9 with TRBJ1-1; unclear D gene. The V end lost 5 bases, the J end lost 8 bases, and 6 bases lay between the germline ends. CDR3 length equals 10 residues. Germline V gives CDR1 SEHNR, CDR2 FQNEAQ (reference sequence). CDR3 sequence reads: CASSTPEAFF. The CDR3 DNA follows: TGTGCCAGCAGCACCCCCGAAGCTTTCTTT.

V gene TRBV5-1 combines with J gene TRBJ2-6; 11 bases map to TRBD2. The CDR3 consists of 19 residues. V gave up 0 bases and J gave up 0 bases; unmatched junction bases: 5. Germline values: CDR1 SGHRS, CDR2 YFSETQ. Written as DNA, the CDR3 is TGCGCCAGCAGCTTGGAGCTAGCGGGAGGTTTCTCTGGGGCCAACGTCCTGACTTTC. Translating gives CASSLELAGGFSGANVLTF.

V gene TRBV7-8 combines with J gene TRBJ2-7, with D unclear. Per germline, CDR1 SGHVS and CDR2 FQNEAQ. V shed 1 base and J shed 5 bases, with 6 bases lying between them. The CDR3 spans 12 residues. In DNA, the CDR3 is TGTGCCAGCAGCTTAGGTCCCCACGAGCAGTACTTC. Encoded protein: CASSLGPHEQYF. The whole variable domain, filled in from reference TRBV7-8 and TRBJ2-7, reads GAGVSQSPRYKVAKRGQDVALRCDPISGHVSLFWYQQALGQGPEFLTYFQNEAQLDKSGLPSDRFFAERPEGSVSTLKIQRTQQEDSAVYLCASSLGPHEQYFGPGTRLTVT.

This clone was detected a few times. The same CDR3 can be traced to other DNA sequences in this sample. CDR3 region: CASSGRPYEQYF. For the CDR3, the DNA is TGTGCCAGTTCGGGGCGGCCGTACGAGCAGTACTTC. This chain uses TRBV6-5 with TRBJ2-7; D is tentatively TRBD1 or TRBD2 (5 bases each). The V gene lost 9 bases and the J gene lost 4 bases, with 13 bases spanning the gap. The CDR3 length is 12 residues. Per germline, CDR1 MNHEY and CDR2 SVGAGI.

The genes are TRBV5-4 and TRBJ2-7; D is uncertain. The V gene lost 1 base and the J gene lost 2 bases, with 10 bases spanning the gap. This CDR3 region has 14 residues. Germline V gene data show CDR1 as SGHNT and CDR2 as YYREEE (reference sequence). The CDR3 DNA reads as TGTGCCAGCAGCTTGTCCAGGACCCCCTACGAGCAGTACTTC. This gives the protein CASSLSRTPYEQYF.

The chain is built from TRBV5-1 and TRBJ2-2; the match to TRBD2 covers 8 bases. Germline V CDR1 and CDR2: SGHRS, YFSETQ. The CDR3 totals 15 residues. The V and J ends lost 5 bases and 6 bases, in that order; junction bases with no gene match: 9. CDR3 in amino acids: CASRLAGLEAGELFF. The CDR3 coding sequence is TGCGCCAGCAGACTCGCGGGACTAGAAGCCGGGGAGCTGTTTTTT.

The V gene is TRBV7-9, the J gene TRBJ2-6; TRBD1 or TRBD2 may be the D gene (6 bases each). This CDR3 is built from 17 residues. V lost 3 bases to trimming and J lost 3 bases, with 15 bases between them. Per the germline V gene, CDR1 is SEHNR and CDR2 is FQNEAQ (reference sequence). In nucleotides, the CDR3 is TGTGCCAGCAGCTTCGTACAGGGAGCGGGTGGGGCCAACGTCCTGACTTTC. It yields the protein CASSFVQGAGGANVLTF.

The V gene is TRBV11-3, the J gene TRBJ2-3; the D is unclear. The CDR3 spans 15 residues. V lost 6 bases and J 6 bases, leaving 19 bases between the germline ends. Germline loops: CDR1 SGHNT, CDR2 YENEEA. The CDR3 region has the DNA TGTGCCAGCAGTCCTGGCTTGTTGGTGGGGGATACGCAGTATTTT. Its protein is CASSPGLLVGDTQYF.

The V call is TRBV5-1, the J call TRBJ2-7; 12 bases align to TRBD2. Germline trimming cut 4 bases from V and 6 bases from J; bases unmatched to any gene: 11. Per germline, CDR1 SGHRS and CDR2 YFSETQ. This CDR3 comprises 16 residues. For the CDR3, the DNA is TGCGCCAGCAGCCCGGACCCCGGACTAGCGGGATTCGAGCAGTACTTC. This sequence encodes CASSPDPGLAGFEQYF. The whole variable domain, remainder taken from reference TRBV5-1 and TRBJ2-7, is KAGVTQTPRYLIKTRGQQVTLSCSPISGHRSVSWYQQTPGQGLQFLFEYFSETQRNKGNFPGRFSGRQFSNSRSEMNVSTLELGDSALYLCASSPDPGLAGFEQYFGPGTRLTVT.

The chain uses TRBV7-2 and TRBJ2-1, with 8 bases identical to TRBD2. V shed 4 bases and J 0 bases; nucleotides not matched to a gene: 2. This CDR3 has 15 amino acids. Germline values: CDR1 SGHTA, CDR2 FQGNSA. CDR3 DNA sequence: TGTGCCAGCAGCTCGGGGACTAGCTCCTACAATGAGCAGTTCTTC. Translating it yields CASSSGTSSYNEQFF.

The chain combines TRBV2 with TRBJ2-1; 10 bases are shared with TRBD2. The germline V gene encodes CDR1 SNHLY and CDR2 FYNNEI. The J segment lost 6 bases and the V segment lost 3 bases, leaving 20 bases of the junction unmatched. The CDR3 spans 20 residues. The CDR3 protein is CASSEVGGGGLAALTNEQFF. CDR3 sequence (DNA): TGTGCCAGCAGTGAGGTCGGGGGGGGAGGACTAGCGGCCCTCACCAATGAGCAGTTCTTC.

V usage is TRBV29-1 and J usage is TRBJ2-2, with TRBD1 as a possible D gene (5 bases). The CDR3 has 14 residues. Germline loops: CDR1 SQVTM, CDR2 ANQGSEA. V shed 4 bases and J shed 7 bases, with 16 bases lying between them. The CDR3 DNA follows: TGCAGCGTTGCCCCTCAGGGATTAATCGGGGAGCTGTTTTTT. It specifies CSVAPQGLIGELFF.

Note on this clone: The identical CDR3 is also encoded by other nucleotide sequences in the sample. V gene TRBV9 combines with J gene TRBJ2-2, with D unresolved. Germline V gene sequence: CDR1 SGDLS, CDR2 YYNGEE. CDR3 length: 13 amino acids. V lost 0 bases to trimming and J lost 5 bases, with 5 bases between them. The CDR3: CASSVGGTGELFF. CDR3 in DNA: TGTGCCAGCAGCGTAGGGGGTACCGGGGAGCTGTTTTTT. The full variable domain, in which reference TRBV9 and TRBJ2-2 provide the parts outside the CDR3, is DSGVTQTPKHLITATGQRVTLRCSPRSGDLSVYWYQQSLDQGLQFLIQYYNGEERAKGNILERFSAQQFPDLHSELNLSSLELGDSALYFCASSVGGTGELFFGEGSRLTVL.

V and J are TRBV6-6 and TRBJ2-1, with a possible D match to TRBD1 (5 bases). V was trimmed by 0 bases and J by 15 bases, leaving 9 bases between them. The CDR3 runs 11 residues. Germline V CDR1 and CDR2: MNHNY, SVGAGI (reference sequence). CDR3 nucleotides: TGTGCCAGCAGTTACTCTGGGGCCTGGTTCTTC. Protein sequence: CASSYSGAWFF.

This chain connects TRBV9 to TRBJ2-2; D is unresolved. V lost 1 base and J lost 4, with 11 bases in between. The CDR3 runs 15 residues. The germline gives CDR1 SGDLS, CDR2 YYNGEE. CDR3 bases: TGTGCCAGCAGCGTATTGGCTTCAGGCACCGGGGAGCTGTTTTTT. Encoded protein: CASSVLASGTGELFF.

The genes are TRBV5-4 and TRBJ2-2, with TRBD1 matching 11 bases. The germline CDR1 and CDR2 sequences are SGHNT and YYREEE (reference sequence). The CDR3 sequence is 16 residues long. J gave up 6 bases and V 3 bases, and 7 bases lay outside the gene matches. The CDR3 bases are TGTGCCAGCAGCTCGGACAGGGGGCATTGGGCCGGGGAGCTGTTTTTT. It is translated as CASSSDRGHWAGELFF.

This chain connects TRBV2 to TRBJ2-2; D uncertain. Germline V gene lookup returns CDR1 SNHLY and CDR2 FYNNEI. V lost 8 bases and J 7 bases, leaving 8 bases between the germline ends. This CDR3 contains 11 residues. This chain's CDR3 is CASGGYGELFF. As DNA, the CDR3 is TGTGCCAGCGGCGGCTACGGGGAGCTGTTTTTT.

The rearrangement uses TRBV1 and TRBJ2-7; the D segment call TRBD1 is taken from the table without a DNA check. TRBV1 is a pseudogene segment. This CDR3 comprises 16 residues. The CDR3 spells CTSSQGTVTGIYEQYF. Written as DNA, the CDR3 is TGCACCAGCAGCCAAGGGACGGTCACAGGGATCTACGAGCAGTACTTC.

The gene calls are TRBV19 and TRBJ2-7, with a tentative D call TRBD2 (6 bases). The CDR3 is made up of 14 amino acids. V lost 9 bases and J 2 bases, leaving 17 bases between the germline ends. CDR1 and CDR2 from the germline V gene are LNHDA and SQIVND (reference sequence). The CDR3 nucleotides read TGTGCCAGCTCGGGACTCCGCCATCCCTACGAGCAGTACTTC. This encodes CASSGLRHPYEQYF.

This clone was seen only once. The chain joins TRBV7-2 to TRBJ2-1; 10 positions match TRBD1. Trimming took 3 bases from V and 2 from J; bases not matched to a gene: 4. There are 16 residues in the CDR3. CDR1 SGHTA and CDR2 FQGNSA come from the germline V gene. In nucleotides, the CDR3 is TGTGCCAGCAGCTTTGGGGGGACAGGGGCCTACAATGAGCAGTTCTTC. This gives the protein CASSFGGTGAYNEQFF.

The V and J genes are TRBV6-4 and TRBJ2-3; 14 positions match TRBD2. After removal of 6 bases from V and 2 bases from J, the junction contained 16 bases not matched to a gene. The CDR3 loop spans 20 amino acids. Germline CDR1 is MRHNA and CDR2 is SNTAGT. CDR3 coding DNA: TGTGCCAGCAGAAGGACTAGCGGGAGGACCGGTATGGGTTTCACAGATACGCAGTATTTT. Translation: CASRRTSGRTGMGFTDTQYF.

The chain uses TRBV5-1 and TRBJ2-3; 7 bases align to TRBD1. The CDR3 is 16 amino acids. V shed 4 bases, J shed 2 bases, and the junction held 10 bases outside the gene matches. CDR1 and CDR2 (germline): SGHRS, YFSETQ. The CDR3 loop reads CASSLLQGTYTDTQYF. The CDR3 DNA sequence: TGCGCCAGCAGCCTCCTACAGGGGACCTACACAGATACGCAGTATTTT.

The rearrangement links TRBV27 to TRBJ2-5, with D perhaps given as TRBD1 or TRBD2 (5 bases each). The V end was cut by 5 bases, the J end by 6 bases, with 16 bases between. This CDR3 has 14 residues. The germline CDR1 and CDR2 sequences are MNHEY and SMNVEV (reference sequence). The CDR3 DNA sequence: TGTGCCAGCAGTCCCGGGACCTTAGTGAAGACCCAGTACTTC. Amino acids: CASSPGTLVKTQYF.

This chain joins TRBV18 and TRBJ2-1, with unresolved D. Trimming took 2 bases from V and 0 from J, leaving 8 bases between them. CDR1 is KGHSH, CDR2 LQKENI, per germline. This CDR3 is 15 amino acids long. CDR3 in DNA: TGTGCCAGCTCACCAATGGAGAGCTCCTACAATGAGCAGTTCTTC. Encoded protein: CASSPMESSYNEQFF.

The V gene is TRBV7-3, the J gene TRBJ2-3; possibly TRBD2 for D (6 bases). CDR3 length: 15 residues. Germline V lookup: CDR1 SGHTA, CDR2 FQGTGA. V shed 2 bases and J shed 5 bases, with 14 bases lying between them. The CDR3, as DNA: TGTGCCAGCAGCTTATCAGCTAGCGCGATAGATACGCAGTATTTT. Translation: CASSLSASAIDTQYF.

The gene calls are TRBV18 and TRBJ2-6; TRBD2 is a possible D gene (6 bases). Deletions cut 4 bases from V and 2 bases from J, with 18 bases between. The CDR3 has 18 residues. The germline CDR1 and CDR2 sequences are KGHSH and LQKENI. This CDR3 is CASSLGVGWGAGANVLTF. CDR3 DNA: TGTGCCAGCTCACTAGGCGTCGGCTGGGGGGCTGGGGCCAACGTCCTGACTTTC.

CDR3 bases: TGTGCCAGCAGTGAATCTCCGACAGGGGGAAACACCATATATTTT. Protein sequence: CASSESPTGGNTIYF. The chain joins TRBV6-1 to TRBJ1-3; the match to TRBD1 covers 7 bases. The junction had 5 bases not matched to a gene; V was cut back by 2 bases and J by 4 bases. The CDR3 loop spans 15 amino acids. Germline V lookup: CDR1 MNHNS, CDR2 SASEGT.

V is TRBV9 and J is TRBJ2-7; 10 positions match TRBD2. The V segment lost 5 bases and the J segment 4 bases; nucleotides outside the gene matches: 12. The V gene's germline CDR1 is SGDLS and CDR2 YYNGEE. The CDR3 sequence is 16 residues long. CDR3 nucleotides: TGTGCCAGCAGTCCCGGGACTAGCGTTTATACGTACGAGCAGTACTTC. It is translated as CASSPGTSVYTYEQYF.

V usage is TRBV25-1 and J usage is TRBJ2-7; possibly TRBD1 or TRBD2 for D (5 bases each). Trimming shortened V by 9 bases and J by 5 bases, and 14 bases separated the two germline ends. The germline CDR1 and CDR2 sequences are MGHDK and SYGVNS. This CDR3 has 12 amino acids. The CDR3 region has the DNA TGTGCCAGTTCTTACCGGGGCCACGAGCAGTACTTC. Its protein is CASSYRGHEQYF.

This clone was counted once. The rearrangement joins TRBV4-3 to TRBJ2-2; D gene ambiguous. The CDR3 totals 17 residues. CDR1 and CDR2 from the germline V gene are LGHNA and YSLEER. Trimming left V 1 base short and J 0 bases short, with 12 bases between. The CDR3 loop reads CASSQVLTGANTGELFF. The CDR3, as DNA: TGCGCCAGCAGCCAAGTGCTAACGGGTGCGAACACCGGGGAGCTGTTTTTT.

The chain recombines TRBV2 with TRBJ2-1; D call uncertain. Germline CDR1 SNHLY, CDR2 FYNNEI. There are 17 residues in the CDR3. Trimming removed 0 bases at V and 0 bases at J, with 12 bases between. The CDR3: CASSEAPPGGSYNEQFF. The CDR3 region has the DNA TGTGCCAGCAGTGAAGCCCCGCCTGGCGGCTCCTACAATGAGCAGTTCTTC.